Presented here are 15 T cell receptor beta chains from one specimen sequenced in a study of cytomegalovirus exposure and HLA in healthy donors (TCRdb year 2017). Library creation used the immunoSEQ multiplex PCR assay. For the multiplex PCR, a mixture combining 60 forward primers for TCR Vbeta segments and 13 reverse primers for TCR Jbeta segments was used. TCRdb mirrors the immuneACCESS table, restricted to in-frame sequences. Some clones are absent from its copies; in checked studies, under half trace to an unresolved V gene, and the reason for the others is unknown. This sample comprises some 150,000 clones, roughly 79% of them detected only once. Of the sample, roughly an eighth is held by the ten largest clones. Sequenced material: PBMCs. Source of these receptors: a woman between 45 and 60 years old in good health and CMV-seronegative.

The chain is built from TRBV4-3 and TRBJ2-7; D is undetermined. Germline V gene lookup returns CDR1 LGHNA and CDR2 YSLEER. V lost 0 bases, J lost 4 bases, and 13 bases lay in between. This CDR3 is 15 amino acids long. The CDR3 DNA reads TGCGCCAGCAGCCAAGAAACCATGGGCGAGTACGAGCAGTACTTC. It codes for CASSQETMGEYEQYF.

The rearrangement uses TRBV4-1 and TRBJ2-1; 12 bases match TRBD1. The V gene end was trimmed by 6 bases and the J gene end by 8 bases; junction bases not matched to a gene: 8. CDR1 and CDR2 from the germline V gene are MGHRA and YSYEKL. There are 15 residues in the CDR3. The CDR3 region is CASSSIGTGGYEQFF. DNA of the CDR3: TGCGCCAGCAGTTCCATTGGGACAGGGGGCTATGAGCAGTTCTTC.

J is TRBJ2-2 and V is TRBV2; 12 positions agree with TRBD1. CDR1 and CDR2 (germline): SNHLY, FYNNEI. CDR3 length equals 15 residues. V shed 8 bases, J shed 4 bases, and the junction held 5 bases outside the gene matches. CDR3 coding DNA: TGTGCCAGCGCAGGGACAGGGGGCTTCACCGGGGAGCTGTTTTTT. Translated: CASAGTGGFTGELFF.

This clone was recorded a few times. This sequence joins TRBV4-1 and TRBJ2-3, with D possibly TRBD2 on 5 matching bases. V lost 4 bases to trimming and J lost 3 bases, with 17 bases between them. In germline, CDR1 is MGHRA, CDR2 YSYEKL. The CDR3 has 16 residues. The DNA for the CDR3 is TGCGCCAGCAGCCCCCTAAAGGGAGCGGTGACAGATACGCAGTATTTT. It is translated as CASSPLKGAVTDTQYF.

The genes are TRBV9 and TRBJ1-2; D gene unclear. The V gene lost 7 bases and the J gene lost 2 bases, with 9 bases spanning the gap. Germline loops: CDR1 SGDLS, CDR2 YYNGEE. CDR3 length: 12 residues. The CDR3 sequence: CASEGHNYGYTF. DNA of the CDR3: TGTGCCAGCGAGGGCCACAACTATGGCTACACCTTC.

V is TRBV14 and J is TRBJ2-1; perhaps TRBD2 as D (6 bases). Trimming took 3 bases from V and 5 from J, leaving 17 bases between them. Germline values: CDR1 SGHDN, CDR2 FVKESK. The CDR3 is 16 residues long. The CDR3 DNA sequence: TGTGCCAGCAGCCACATGGCCGGGACTTCAAACAATGAGCAGTTCTTC. This translates into CASSHMAGTSNNEQFF.

This rearrangement joins TRBV27 to TRBJ2-3; 10 bases fit TRBD2. V shed 0 bases and J 6 bases; nucleotides not matched to a gene: 15. Germline CDR1 MNHEY, CDR2 SMNVEV (reference sequence). This CDR3 is 19 amino acids long. Here the CDR3 DNA reads TGTGCCAGCAGTTTATCGGGGATCCGACTAGCGGGCTGGGACGATACGCAGTATTTT. Translation: CASSLSGIRLAGWDDTQYF.

This clone was picked up a small number of times. This rearrangement joins TRBV4-2 to TRBJ1-1; D remains unclear. V was pared by 1 base and J by 4 bases, with 7 bases between. CDR3 size: 13 residues. CDR1 is LGHNA and CDR2 is YNFKEQ in the germline V gene. Written as DNA, the CDR3 is TGTGCCAGCAGCCAAGGTCCGGGCACTGAAGCTTTCTTT. It translates to CASSQGPGTEAFF.

The chain couples TRBV23-1 to TRBJ1-1, with 9 bases matching TRBD1. TRBV23-1 is assigned to the ORF class and has an uncertain function. V was pared by 8 bases and J by 0 bases, with 19 bases of the junction left unmatched. The CDR3 totals 19 residues. The CDR3 loop is CASPGPYYRGRSMNTEAFF. The CDR3 coding sequence is TGCGCCAGCCCCGGTCCCTATTACAGGGGGCGTTCAATGAACACTGAAGCTTTCTTT.

The rearrangement links TRBV7-2 to TRBJ1-2, with D maybe TRBD1 (5 bases). The CDR3 has 13 amino acids. The V end lost 1 base, the J end lost 7 bases, and 10 bases lay between the germline ends. The germline CDR1 and CDR2 sequences are SGHTA and FQGNSA. The CDR3 loop is CASSLVEGLGYTF. The CDR3 DNA is TGTGCCAGCAGCTTAGTGGAGGGGCTTGGCTACACCTTC.

The DNA of the CDR3 is TGCGCCAGCAGCCAGTGGGTTGGTCTAGCGAACACCGGGGAGCTGTTTTTT. Its translation: CASSQWVGLANTGELFF. The chain carries TRBV4-1 and TRBJ2-2; D is unclear. The CDR3 contains 17 residues. Germline V gene data show CDR1 as MGHRA and CDR2 as YSYEKL. With 3 bases removed from V and 0 bases from J, the gap between germline ends came to 14 bases.

The genes are TRBV27 and TRBJ1-4, with 8 bases that match TRBD1. Germline trimming cut 8 bases from V and 8 bases from J; bases unmatched to any gene: 7. This CDR3 has 13 residues. Germline lookup yields CDR1 MNHEY and CDR2 SMNVEV (reference sequence). The CDR3 loop is CASGGQVSEKLFF. As DNA, the CDR3 is TGTGCCAGCGGGGGACAGGTCAGCGAAAAACTGTTTTTT.

The CDR3 nucleotides are TGTGCCTGGAGTGTACCGTCAGGGTGGCGGGAGCAGTTCTTC. Its translation is CAWSVPSGWREQFF. This chain uses TRBV30 with TRBJ2-1; tentatively, D is TRBD1 (5 bases). The V and J ends lost 0 bases and 10 bases respectively, with 16 bases between them. CDR1 GTSNPN and CDR2 SVGIG come from the germline V gene (reference sequence). The CDR3 extends over 14 amino acids.

The chain couples TRBV11-2 to TRBJ1-1; D is undetermined. Between the trimmed V and J ends, which lost 5 bases and 2 bases, there was a span of 6 bases. CDR3 length: 12 amino acids. Germline CDR1 reads SGHAT; CDR2 reads FQNNGV. DNA of the CDR3: TGTGCCAGCAGCCAATCAAACACTGAAGCTTTCTTT. Residues: CASSQSNTEAFF.

The chain couples TRBV30 to TRBJ1-4, with TRBD1 as a possible D gene (5 bases). This CDR3 has 11 amino acids. Trimming left V 3 bases short and J 13 bases short, with 12 bases between. CDR1 is GTSNPN, CDR2 SVGIG, per germline (reference sequence). The CDR3 region has the DNA TGTGCCTGGAGGACGGGAGGGGCACTGTTTTTT. Amino acids: CAWRTGGALFF.